A selection of T cell receptor beta chains follows, all from one sample in a study of blood T cell repertoires in COVID-19. Libraries were prepared by immunoSEQ multiplex PCR; TCRdb keeps only in-frame clonotypes and omits some of them. The data hold around 140,000 clones, with about 86% observed a single time. Sequencing was done on a sample of peripheral blood. These receptors all come from a woman aged 60-75 years with acute or convalescent COVID-19. Each CDR3 is given with its conserved first and last residue. Fields, in order: J gene, D gene, clone size, V gene, CDR3 protein, CDR3 DNA. D genes are given only for firm matches. Only some rows state a clone size, as once, few, many or a class for expanded clones.

J gene: TRBJ1-1
D gene: .
clone size: .
V gene: TRBV18
CDR3 protein: CASSPGQGLNTEAFF
CDR3 DNA: TGTGCCAGCTCACCGGGGCAGGGGTTGAACACTGAAGCTTTCTTT

J gene: TRBJ2-7
D gene: .
clone size: .
V gene: TRBV28
CDR3 protein: CASKLQGQLFEQYF
CDR3 DNA: TGTGCCAGTAAGTTACAGGGCCAGCTCTTCGAGCAGTACTTC

J gene: TRBJ1-1
D gene: .
clone size: .
V gene: TRBV7-2
CDR3 protein: CASSYRLGGVVAEAFF
CDR3 DNA: TGTGCCAGCAGCTACCGACTTGGGGGGGTGGTCGCTGAAGCTTTCTTT

J gene: TRBJ2-7
D gene: .
clone size: .
V gene: TRBV6-5
CDR3 protein: CASTGQGGYEQYF
CDR3 DNA: TGTGCCAGCACTGGTCAGGGGGGCTACGAGCAGTACTTC

J gene: TRBJ1-2
D gene: .
clone size: .
V gene: TRBV18
CDR3 protein: CASSPTVQGLNYGYTF
CDR3 DNA: TGTGCCAGCTCACCAACCGTCCAGGGCTTAAACTATGGCTACACCTTC

J gene: TRBJ1-2
D gene: .
clone size: few
V gene: TRBV7-8
CDR3 protein: CASSPTDRNYGYTF
CDR3 DNA: TGTGCCAGCAGCCCCACCGACAGGAACTATGGCTACACCTTC

J gene: TRBJ1-5
D gene: TRBD1
clone size: .
V gene: TRBV28
CDR3 protein: CASSLDRGLLAQHF
CDR3 DNA: TGTGCCAGCAGTTTAGACAGGGGGCTCTTGGCCCAGCATTTT

J gene: TRBJ1-1
D gene: .
clone size: many
V gene: TRBV5-1
CDR3 protein: CASSSGAHAPDITESFF
CDR3 DNA: TGCGCCAGCAGCTCAGGGGCGCACGCCCCTGATATTACTGAGTCTTTCTTT

J gene: TRBJ1-5
D gene: .
clone size: .
V gene: TRBV19
CDR3 protein: CASSIRDSFTYSNQPQHF
CDR3 DNA: TGTGCCAGTAGTATAAGAGATTCATTTACTTATAGCAATCAGCCCCAGCATTTT

J gene: TRBJ2-7
D gene: TRBD2
clone size: .
V gene: TRBV3-1/TRBV3-2
CDR3 protein: CASSQTSGGAEQYF
CDR3 DNA: TGTGCCAGCAGCCAAACTAGCGGGGGAGCCGAGCAGTACTTC

J gene: TRBJ1-3
D gene: TRBD1
clone size: .
V gene: TRBV30
CDR3 protein: CAWSVRQGGNTIYF
CDR3 DNA: TGTGCCTGGAGTGTACGACAGGGAGGAAACACCATATATTTT

J gene: TRBJ2-7
D gene: .
clone size: .
V gene: TRBV12-3/TRBV12-4
CDR3 protein: CASSHGTSYEQYF
CDR3 DNA: TGTGCCAGCAGCCACGGGACATCGTACGAGCAGTACTTC

J gene: TRBJ1-1
D gene: TRBD1
clone size: .
V gene: TRBV18
CDR3 protein: CASSEGQGATEAFF
CDR3 DNA: TGTGCCAGCTCAGAGGGACAGGGGGCAACTGAAGCTTTCTTT

J gene: TRBJ1-5
D gene: .
clone size: .
V gene: TRBV5-5
CDR3 protein: CASSPEFRGRSNQPQHF
CDR3 DNA: TGTGCCAGCAGCCCAGAATTCAGGGGTAGGAGCAATCAGCCCCAGCATTTT

J gene: TRBJ2-1
D gene: .
clone size: .
V gene: TRBV13
CDR3 protein: CASSSQVQSYNEQFF
CDR3 DNA: TGTGCCAGCAGCTCCCAGGTTCAATCCTACAATGAGCAGTTCTTC

J gene: TRBJ1-5
D gene: .
clone size: few
V gene: TRBV6-1
CDR3 protein: CASSEQRSNQPQHF
CDR3 DNA: TGTGCCAGCAGTGAACAGCGAAGCAATCAGCCCCAGCATTTT

J gene: TRBJ2-3
D gene: .
clone size: .
V gene: TRBV28
CDR3 protein: CASSHSADTQYF
CDR3 DNA: TGTGCCAGCAGTCACAGTGCGGATACGCAGTATTTT

J gene: TRBJ2-1
D gene: .
clone size: .
V gene: TRBV11-2
CDR3 protein: CASSLDTGGQFF
CDR3 DNA: TGTGCCAGCAGCTTAGATACGGGTGGGCAGTTCTTC

J gene: TRBJ2-7
D gene: TRBD2
clone size: .
V gene: TRBV6-1
CDR3 protein: CASSEIGLAGYEQYF
CDR3 DNA: TGTGCCAGCAGTGAAATAGGACTAGCTGGCTACGAGCAGTACTTC

J gene: TRBJ2-3
D gene: TRBD2
clone size: .
V gene: TRBV5-4
CDR3 protein: CASSPGGTSGGGTDTQYF
CDR3 DNA: TGTGCCAGCAGCCCCGGGGGGACTAGCGGGGGGGGCACAGATACGCAGTATTTT

J gene: TRBJ2-7
D gene: .
clone size: .
V gene: TRBV6-2/TRBV6-3
CDR3 protein: CASSYGGAEQYF
CDR3 DNA: TGTGCCAGCAGTTACGGTGGGGCAGAGCAGTACTTC

J gene: TRBJ2-3
D gene: TRBD2
clone size: .
V gene: TRBV5-1
CDR3 protein: CASHSGTRPGDTQYF
CDR3 DNA: TGCGCCAGCCACTCCGGGACTAGACCAGGGGATACGCAGTATTTT

J gene: TRBJ2-5
D gene: TRBD2
clone size: .
V gene: TRBV29-1
CDR3 protein: CSVDGTSGTWAQYF
CDR3 DNA: TGCAGCGTTGACGGGACTAGCGGAACTTGGGCCCAGTACTTC

J gene: TRBJ1-3
D gene: .
clone size: .
V gene: TRBV3-1/TRBV3-2
CDR3 protein: CASSHTGLTIYF
CDR3 DNA: TGTGCCAGCAGCCATACCGGTCTTACCATATATTTT

J gene: TRBJ1-1
D gene: .
clone size: few
V gene: TRBV6-5
CDR3 protein: CASSYDSNTEAFF
CDR3 DNA: TGTGCCAGCAGCTACGACAGCAACACTGAAGCTTTCTTT

J gene: TRBJ1-6
D gene: .
clone size: .
V gene: TRBV10-2
CDR3 protein: CASSDIRINSPLHF
CDR3 DNA: TGCGCCAGCAGTGACATCAGGATTAATTCACCCCTCCACTTT

J gene: TRBJ2-2
D gene: TRBD1
clone size: .
V gene: TRBV6-4
CDR3 protein: CASSEQGTGELFF
CDR3 DNA: TGTGCCAGCAGTGAACAGGGGACCGGGGAGCTGTTTTTT

J gene: TRBJ2-3
D gene: TRBD2
clone size: .
V gene: TRBV19
CDR3 protein: CASSGLIWTSGGAGSTDTQYF
CDR3 DNA: TGTGCCAGTAGTGGCCTAATTTGGACTAGCGGGGGGGCAGGCAGCACAGATACGCAGTATTTT

J gene: TRBJ1-2
D gene: .
clone size: .
V gene: TRBV3-1/TRBV3-2
CDR3 protein: CASSQENYGYTF
CDR3 DNA: TGTGCCAGCAGCCAGGAGAACTATGGCTACACCTTC

J gene: TRBJ2-5
D gene: .
clone size: .
V gene: TRBV30
CDR3 protein: CAWTNTGWEETQYF
CDR3 DNA: TGTGCCTGGACCAACACAGGGTGGGAAGAGACCCAGTACTTC

J gene: TRBJ1-1
D gene: .
clone size: .
V gene: TRBV7-8
CDR3 protein: CASSLEAGLNTEAFF
CDR3 DNA: TGTGCCAGCAGCTTAGAGGCAGGGCTGAACACTGAAGCTTTCTTT

J gene: TRBJ1-1
D gene: TRBD1
clone size: .
V gene: TRBV27
CDR3 protein: CASSLFQSTGLNTEAFF
CDR3 DNA: TGTGCCAGCAGTTTATTCCAATCGACAGGGCTGAACACTGAAGCTTTCTTT

J gene: TRBJ1-1
D gene: TRBD1
clone size: .
V gene: TRBV3-1/TRBV3-2
CDR3 protein: CASSQVPGQGEYTEAFF
CDR3 DNA: TGTGCCAGCAGCCAAGTCCCGGGACAGGGGGAATACACTGAAGCTTTCTTT

J gene: TRBJ1-2
D gene: TRBD1
clone size: once
V gene: TRBV19
CDR3 protein: CASNNPGTGDNYGYTF
CDR3 DNA: TGTGCCAGTAACAATCCCGGGACAGGGGACAACTATGGCTACACCTTC

J gene: TRBJ1-3
D gene: .
clone size: once
V gene: TRBV9
CDR3 protein: CASSAQGKSGNTIYF
CDR3 DNA: TGTGCCAGCAGCGCGCAGGGGAAGTCTGGAAACACCATATATTTT

J gene: TRBJ2-7
D gene: .
clone size: .
V gene: TRBV20-1
CDR3 protein: CSASQSPITYEQYF
CDR3 DNA: TGCAGTGCTAGTCAGTCTCCAATCACCTACGAGCAGTACTTC

J gene: TRBJ2-7
D gene: .
clone size: .
V gene: TRBV30
CDR3 protein: CAWSVQGGGTIYEQYF
CDR3 DNA: TGTGCCTGGAGTGTACAGGGCGGGGGTACCATCTACGAGCAGTACTTC

J gene: TRBJ1-6
D gene: TRBD1
clone size: .
V gene: TRBV11-3
CDR3 protein: CASSSRTGGFSPLHF
CDR3 DNA: TGTGCCAGCAGCTCCCGGACAGGGGGGTTCTCACCCCTCCACTTT

J gene: TRBJ2-7
D gene: .
clone size: .
V gene: TRBV5-6
CDR3 protein: CASSFVLSSYEQYF
CDR3 DNA: TGTGCCAGCAGCTTCGTACTAAGCTCCTACGAGCAGTACTTC

J gene: TRBJ2-7
D gene: .
clone size: .
V gene: TRBV3-1/TRBV3-2
CDR3 protein: CASSQDGATQQYF
CDR3 DNA: TGTGCCAGCAGCCAAGATGGGGCGACTCAGCAGTACTTC

J gene: TRBJ1-5
D gene: .
clone size: .
V gene: TRBV24-1
CDR3 protein: CATGHDNQPQHF
CDR3 DNA: TGTGCCACCGGACATGACAATCAGCCCCAGCATTTT

J gene: TRBJ1-6
D gene: .
clone size: .
V gene: TRBV6-2/TRBV6-3
CDR3 protein: CASGPTGNSPLHF
CDR3 DNA: TGTGCCAGCGGCCCCACGGGGAATTCACCCCTCCACTTT

J gene: TRBJ2-3
D gene: .
clone size: .
V gene: TRBV5-5
CDR3 protein: CASSWLGQVGTDTQYF
CDR3 DNA: TGTGCCAGCAGCTGGCTGGGGCAGGTGGGCACAGATACGCAGTATTTT

J gene: TRBJ2-7
D gene: .
clone size: .
V gene: TRBV4-1
CDR3 protein: CASSQDSQLNEQYF
CDR3 DNA: TGCGCCAGCAGCCAAGATAGCCAGCTCAACGAGCAGTACTTC

J gene: TRBJ1-1
D gene: .
clone size: .
V gene: TRBV6-2/TRBV6-3
CDR3 protein: CASSHSGGGTEAFF
CDR3 DNA: TGTGCCAGCAGCCACTCGGGGGGCGGGACTGAAGCTTTCTTT